This T cell receptor (beta chain) was identified in a study of graft-versus-host responses after intestinal transplantation. To note about this clone: What it binds is not known.

Trimming took off 3 bases at V and 5 bases at J, with 19 bases between the two ends. CDR3 length: 16 residues. Germline V gene sequence: CDR1 KGHSH, CDR2 LQKENI. Using immunoSEQ multiplex PCR, the repertoire was profiled, and TCRdb retains in-frame clones only, with some absent. This table holds about 83,000 clones, approximately 91% found once. This chain uses TRBV18 with TRBJ1-1, with D unclear. This receptor was identified in a human donor who received an intestinal transplant. The specimen comprised unstimulated CD4+ T cells sorted from spleen or lymph node cells, sampled before intestinal transplant. CDR3 DNA sequence: TGTGCCAGCTCACCGTCTCAGACAACCGCGGGGACTGAAGCTTTCTTT. It specifies CASSPSQTTAGTEAFF. Full variable domain (outside the CDR3, taken from reference TRBV18 and TRBJ1-1): NAGVMQNPRHLVRRRGQEARLRCSPMKGHSHVYWYRQLPEEGLKFMVYLQKENIIDESGMPKERFSAEFPKEGPSILRIQQVVRGDSAAYFCASSPSQTTAGTEAFFGQGTRLTVV.